What follows describes a single TCR beta chain. Its antigen remains unidentified. The sample is drawn from a study of T cell responses to AZD1222 COVID-19 vaccine. Findings and limits, study-wide: Elevations in Spike-specific TCR breadth and depth followed administration of two AZD1222 doses.

Profiled with immunoSEQ multiplex PCR; TCRdb holds only in-frame clones, not every one. The sample holds over 100,000 clones, roughly 90% seen once. The germline CDR1 and CDR2 sequences are LGHDT and YNNKEL (reference sequence). V was shortened by 0 bases and J by 7 bases, with 15 bases between the two germline ends. The CDR3 runs to 15 residues. The chain has TRBV3-1 (or the pseudogene TRBV3-2) and TRBJ1-1; D possibly corresponds to TRBD1 (6 bases). This TCR was sampled from an adult in good health. The specimen was peripheral blood, collected on day 0 of MenACWY control vaccination. Here the CDR3 DNA reads TGTGCCAGCAGCCAAGATCTTTCAGGGGTCGGTGAAGCTTTCTTT. Translation gives CASSQDLSGVGEAFF.